Detailed here is one TCR beta chain. Antigen specificity is unknown. This same CDR3 is encoded by further DNA sequences in the sample. V was cut by 0 bases and J by 2 bases, with 7 bases left in between. Per germline, CDR1 GTSNPN and CDR2 SVGIG (reference sequence). The CDR3 totals 14 residues. This record belongs to a study of cytomegalovirus exposure and HLA in healthy donors. Study observations and caveats: A later analysis showed TCR association rates differing by HLA locus, peaking at DRB1 and lowest at HLA-C. In the analysis, some V segments, TRBV6-2 and TRBV6-3 included, were excluded as indistinguishable.

Researchers ran the PCR with 60 Vbeta and 13 Jbeta primers. Per the original data handling: Unique TCR beta chains totaled about 73 million in a later count, with some 10 million of them shared. Measured with immunoSEQ multiplex PCR; TCRdb has only the in-frame clones, and not every one. V and J calls and clone size follow that table, whereas D and trimming were derived from the DNA. The sample has roughly 150,000 clones, approximately 80% seen once. The sequence was obtained from a man aged 25 to 45 in good health and CMV-seropositive. Material: PBMCs. The rearrangement joins TRBV30 to TRBJ1-4; unclear D gene. CDR3 DNA sequence: TGTGCCTGGAGTGTAGGAGGGACTAATGAAAAACTGTTTTTT. It is translated as CAWSVGGTNEKLFF.